Below, 12 T cell receptor beta chains from the same sample are listed, as sequenced in a study of neurological immune-mediated disorders. TCRdb passed the 5' RACE reads through MiXCR, listing each CDR3 protein once. The sample shows about 26,000 distinct CDR3 sequences, about 3.5% of them seen only once. Sequencing was done on a sample of PBMCs. The receptors stem from a woman in her 30s with multiple sclerosis.

This clonotype is labeled as medium-sized (0.01 to 0.1%). This sequence joins TRBV27 and TRBJ2-7; 11 positions agree with TRBD2. Germline-derived CDR1 and CDR2 are MNHEY and SMNVEV (reference sequence). CDR3 length: 15 residues. After removal of 2 bases from V and 0 bases from J, the junction contained 0 bases not matched to a gene. The CDR3, as DNA: TGTGCCAGCAGTTTAACTAGCGGGAGCTCCTACGAGCAGTACTTC. Translated: CASSLTSGSSYEQYF.

This clonotype was picked up many times. The rearrangement links TRBV4-3 to TRBJ2-7, with D possibly matching TRBD2 (7 bases). Germline values: CDR1 LGHNA, CDR2 YSLEER. This CDR3 is built from 18 residues. Trimming cost V 0 bases and J 0 bases, with 18 bases left between them. DNA for the CDR3: TGCGCCAGCAGCCAAGATCCGCCGGGGGGCTCCTCCTCCTACGAGCAGTACTTC. It encodes CASSQDPPGGSSSYEQYF.

Note on this clonotype: Since a much larger clone is just one base distant, this may be a read error. The chain combines TRBV4-2 with TRBJ2-1; TRBD2 matches at 11 bases. The CDR3 totals 17 residues. CDR1 and CDR2 from the germline V gene are LGHNA and YNFKEQ. V lost 1 base, J lost 8 bases, and 10 bases stayed unmatched. CDR3 protein: CASSQVLAGGTGHEQFF. In DNA form, the CDR3 reads TGTGCCAGCAGCCAAGTTTTAGCGGGAGGGACAGGCCATGAGCAGTTCTTC.

This clonotype has a count of ten or more. This chain connects TRBV15 to TRBJ1-1, with 8 positions matching TRBD1. The CDR3 contains 14 residues. Looked up from germline, CDR1 is LNHNV and CDR2 is YYDKDF (reference sequence). J lost 5 bases, V lost 5 bases, and 7 bases had no gene match. The CDR3 DNA reads TGTGCCACCAGCGGTACAGGGGGGTGGACTGAAGCTTTCTTT. This encodes CATSGTGGWTEAFF.

The chain couples TRBV7-8 to TRBJ1-4; D may be TRBD1 (6 bases). V gave up 2 bases and J gave up 8 bases, with 12 bases separating them. This CDR3 region has 14 residues. Germline CDR1 SGHVS, CDR2 FQNEAQ. In nucleotides, the CDR3 is TGTGCCAGCAGCTTACAGGGGTTTGACGAAAAACTGTTTTTT. The encoded protein is CASSLQGFDEKLFF.

For this clonotype: A much larger clone lies one base from this, so it may be a read error. The rearrangement uses TRBV7-2 and TRBJ1-1, with no clear D. Germline V lookup: CDR1 SGHTA, CDR2 FQGNSA. The CDR3 consists of 15 residues. The V end was cut by 4 bases, the J end by 4 bases, with 16 bases between. The CDR3 loop reads CASSYKRKGGTEAFF. CDR3 coding DNA: TGTGCCAGCAGCTACAAGCGAAAGGGCGGCACTGAAGCTTTCTTT.

This clonotype came up many times. This chain joins TRBV18 and TRBJ2-3; TRBD1 matches 7 bases. The germline CDR1 and CDR2 sequences are KGHSH and LQKENI. This CDR3 spans 13 amino acids. The junction had 8 bases not matched to a gene; V was cut back by 6 bases and J by 8 bases. This CDR3 reads CASSPGGDGTQYF. CDR3 nucleotides: TGTGCCAGCTCGCCAGGGGGAGACGGTACGCAGTATTTT.

This clonotype was seen repeatedly, ten times or more. The chain joins TRBV6-2 or TRBV6-3 to TRBJ1-2; possible D gene TRBD1, 5 bases. This CDR3 spans 13 amino acids. Looked up from germline, CDR1 is MNHEY and CDR2 is SVGEGT. Trimming took off 2 bases at V and 7 bases at J, with 11 bases between the two ends. CDR3 sequence: CASSYPGQFGYTF. In DNA, the CDR3 is TGTGCCAGCAGTTACCCCGGACAATTTGGCTACACCTTC.

Remarks on this clonotype: A read error may account for a junction end that differs from germline. The chain links TRBV7-2 to TRBJ2-7, with D perhaps assigned TRBD1 or TRBD2 (6 bases each). The V gene's germline CDR1 is SGHTA and CDR2 FQGNSA. This CDR3 is 18 amino acids long. CDR3 amino acids: CANSSLSSWGARPYEQYF. CDR3 in DNA: TGTGCCAACAGCTCCCTTTCTAGCTGGGGGGCCCGCCCCTACGAGCAGTACTTC.

This clonotype has ten or more counts. This chain joins TRBV10-3 and TRBJ1-1; D is unclear. CDR3 length equals 12 residues. V lost 2 bases and J 3 bases, leaving 4 bases between the germline ends. Germline lookup yields CDR1 ENHRY and CDR2 SYGVKD. CDR3 nucleotide sequence: TGTGCCATCAGTGAGCGGGACACTGAAGCTTTCTTT. Its translation is CAISERDTEAFF.

This clonotype was detected ten times or more. The CDR3 loop reads CASSERTAIYF. The DNA for the CDR3 is TGTGCCAGCAGTGAGAGAACAGCAATTTACTTC. V is TRBV2 and J is TRBJ2-5; D ambiguous. V lost 3 bases to trimming and J lost 14 bases, with 13 bases between them. The CDR3 is made up of 11 amino acids. Germline lookup yields CDR1 SNHLY and CDR2 FYNNEI.

This clonotype has a count of ten or more. J is TRBJ2-2 and V is TRBV20-1; the D gene is possibly TRBD1 (6 bases). Trimming shortened V by 2 bases and J by 2 bases, and 12 bases separated the two germline ends. Looked up from germline, CDR1 is DFQATT and CDR2 is SNEGSKA (reference sequence). The CDR3 totals 15 residues. CDR3 sequence reads: CSARPPGANTGELFF. The CDR3 DNA is TGCAGTGCTAGACCGCCAGGGGCAAACACCGGGGAGCTGTTTTTT.